This T cell receptor beta chain is drawn from a study of T cells after posttransplantation cyclophosphamide. This clone was recorded at least ten times. Its cognate antigen is unknown. Study observations and caveats: TRB overlap between skin or GI tissue T cells and blood was limited. Recipient CMV seropositivity and CMV reactivation strongly tracked TRB clonality. Donor CD8+ memory clones often dominated recipient blood repertoires at later times.

The repertoire was sequenced with immunoSEQ multiplex PCR; TCRdb's copy has only in-frame clones and lacks some. This set yields some 11,000 clones and no singletons; the top ten hold approximately 14%. Treatment was busulfan-fludarabine conditioning, a marrow graft, and cyclophosphamide on days +3 and +4. This receptor was obtained from a female patient aged 40-49 years who received an allogeneic stem cell transplant from a related donor, was CMV-positive, and had no GVHD. Some of these T cells may belong to the graft donor. The material was PBMCs, obtained after allogeneic stem cell transplant with posttransplant cyclophosphamide.

CDR3 sequence reads: CASSEGAGGAQPQHF. CDR3 sequence (DNA): TGTGCCAGCAGTGAAGGGGCGGGGGGCGCTCAGCCCCAGCATTTT. The chain carries TRBV2 and TRBJ1-5, with a tentative D call TRBD1 (6 bases). Germline assignment: CDR1 SNHLY and CDR2 FYNNEI. V was trimmed by 1 base and J by 6 bases, leaving 13 bases between them. The CDR3 sequence is 15 residues long. Full variable domain (rest looked up from reference TRBV2 and TRBJ1-5): EPEVTQTPSHQVTQMGQEVILRCVPISNHLYFYWYRQILGQKVEFLVSFYNNEISEKSEIFDDQFSVERPDGSNFTLKIRSTKLEDSAMYFCASSEGAGGAQPQHFGDGTRLSIL.